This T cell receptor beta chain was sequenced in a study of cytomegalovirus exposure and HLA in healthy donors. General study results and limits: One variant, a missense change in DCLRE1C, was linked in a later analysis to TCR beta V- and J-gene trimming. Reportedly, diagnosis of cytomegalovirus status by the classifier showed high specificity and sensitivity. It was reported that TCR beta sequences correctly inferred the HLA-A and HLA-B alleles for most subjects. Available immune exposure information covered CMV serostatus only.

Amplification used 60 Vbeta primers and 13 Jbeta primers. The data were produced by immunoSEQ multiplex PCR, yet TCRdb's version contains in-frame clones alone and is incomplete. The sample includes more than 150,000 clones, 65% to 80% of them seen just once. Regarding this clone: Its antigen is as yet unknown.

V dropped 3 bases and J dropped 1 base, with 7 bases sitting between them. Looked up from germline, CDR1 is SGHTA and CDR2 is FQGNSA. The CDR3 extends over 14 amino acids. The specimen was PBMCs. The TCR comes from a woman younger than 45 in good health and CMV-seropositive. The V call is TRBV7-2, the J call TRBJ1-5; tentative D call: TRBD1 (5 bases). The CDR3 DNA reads TGTGCCAGCAGCTTGGGGCCAAGCAATCAGCCCCAGCATTTT. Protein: CASSLGPSNQPQHF.